This T cell receptor beta chain was recovered during a study of glioma-infiltrating T cells. The iRepertoire nested amplicon-rescue multiplex PCR amplified TCR alpha and beta CDR3s from RNA. TCRdb itself ran the multiplex PCR reads through MiXCR, one entry per CDR3 protein. The sample lists tens of thousands of distinct CDR3 sequences, roughly 23% seen once, with under 8.5% in the top ten. This clonotype was counted at least ten times. This receptor was obtained from a human donor with low-grade glioma or glioblastoma, undergoing nonglioma brain surgery, or in good health (not recorded which). Sequencing was carried out using glioma tissue, nonneoplastic brain tissue, or PBMCs (not recorded which).

The CDR3 sequence is CASSYLEAGGGYNEQFF. CDR3 DNA sequence: TGTGCCAGCAGTTACCTGGAAGCGGGGGGCGGGTACAATGAGCAGTTCTTC. The chain combines TRBV6-6 with TRBJ2-1; 9 positions agree with TRBD2. The V and J ends lost 2 bases and 4 bases, in that order; junction bases with no gene match: 9. This CDR3 is built from 17 residues. CDR1 and CDR2 from the germline V gene are MNHNY and SVGAGI (reference sequence).